This T cell receptor beta chain was sequenced for a study of response to subunit inactivated influenza vaccine. General study results and limits: The authors put forward the suggestion that each seasonal influenza vaccination may bring in only a limited number of new T cells.

The length of the CDR3 is 14 residues. The germline V and J ends were trimmed by 3 bases and 3 bases, with 12 bases remaining between them. Germline CDR1 and CDR2: LNHDA and SQIVND (reference sequence). Turning to this clonotype: As yet, its antigen is unknown.

Each CDR3 protein is one row after TCRdb ran MiXCR on the RT-PCR reads. The sample includes 280,000 or so distinct CDR3 sequences, around a fifth of them seen just once. The sequence was obtained from a man aged 50 to 75 who received an inactivated influenza vaccine. Sequencing was performed on PBMCs from blood, taken about 20 months after vaccination. The rearrangement links TRBV19 to TRBJ2-7, with D perhaps TRBD1 (5 bases). The CDR3 sequence: CASSISRQNYEQYF. As DNA, the CDR3 is TGTGCCAGTAGTATCTCTCGACAGAACTACGAGCAGTACTTC.